Listed below are T cell receptor beta chains from one sample, sequenced in a study of shared clonotypes between healthy human individuals. Profiling relied on immunoSEQ multiplex PCR, and the TCRdb table lists in-frame clones only, not all of them. The data hold about 770,000 clones, with 55% to 80% observed a single time. The sequenced sample was memory CD4+ T cells sorted from blood. All receptors come from a woman in her thirties in good health. Both conserved end residues are part of each CDR3. The order of the fields is J gene, clone size, V gene, D gene, CDR3 DNA, CDR3 protein. A D gene is named only where the DNA matches it firmly. The listing skips clone size in some rows; elsewhere it reads once, few, many or a size class.

j_call: TRBJ2-7
clone_size: .
v_call: TRBV7-9
d_call: .
cdr3_nt: TGTGCCAGCAGCTTAGCGGGGCTAGCCGGGAACGAGCAGTACTTC
cdr3_aa: CASSLAGLAGNEQYF

j_call: TRBJ2-1
clone_size: .
v_call: TRBV6-5
d_call: TRBD1
cdr3_nt: TGTGCCAGCAGTTACTCGTCGGGGACAGGGAACAATGAGCAGTTCTTC
cdr3_aa: CASSYSSGTGNNEQFF

j_call: TRBJ1-6
clone_size: .
v_call: TRBV2
d_call: .
cdr3_nt: TGTGCCAGCGAGGGGAGGAATTCACCCCTCCACTTT
cdr3_aa: CASEGRNSPLHF

j_call: TRBJ1-1
clone_size: .
v_call: TRBV15
d_call: .
cdr3_nt: TGTGCCACCAGCAGAGTTACGTTGGGGAGCACTGAAGCTTTCTTT
cdr3_aa: CATSRVTLGSTEAFF

j_call: TRBJ1-5
clone_size: .
v_call: TRBV27
d_call: .
cdr3_nt: TGTGCCAGCAGCTCCAGTTGGACGGGCAAGCCCCAGCATTTT
cdr3_aa: CASSSSWTGKPQHF

j_call: TRBJ2-3
clone_size: few
v_call: TRBV19
d_call: TRBD1
cdr3_nt: TGTGCCAGTAGTATCGGGACAGGGGCAACAGATACGCAGTATTTT
cdr3_aa: CASSIGTGATDTQYF

j_call: TRBJ1-1
clone_size: once
v_call: TRBV6-1
d_call: TRBD1
cdr3_nt: TGTGCCAGCAGTGAACGGACAGGGGGCTACACTGAAGCTTTCTTT
cdr3_aa: CASSERTGGYTEAFF

j_call: TRBJ1-1
clone_size: .
v_call: TRBV28
d_call: .
cdr3_nt: TGTGCCAGCCGTTCGAGACAGGTGAACACTGAAGCTTTCTTT
cdr3_aa: CASRSRQVNTEAFF

j_call: TRBJ2-2
clone_size: .
v_call: TRBV5-1
d_call: .
cdr3_nt: TGCGCCAGCAGCTTAACAAGCCCCATTAACGGGGAGCTGTTTTTT
cdr3_aa: CASSLTSPINGELFF

j_call: TRBJ1-2
clone_size: few
v_call: TRBV29-1
d_call: .
cdr3_nt: TGCAGCGTTGAAGGGTTAAGGCACTATGGCTACACCTTC
cdr3_aa: CSVEGLRHYGYTF

j_call: TRBJ1-5
clone_size: few
v_call: TRBV28
d_call: .
cdr3_nt: TGTGCCAGCAGTCGATGGAGGGGAGAACAGCCCCAGCATTTT
cdr3_aa: CASSRWRGEQPQHF

j_call: TRBJ1-1
clone_size: .
v_call: TRBV27
d_call: .
cdr3_nt: TGTGTCACCTGGGGGGGAGTCCTGAACACTGAAGCTTTCTTT
cdr3_aa: CVTWGGVLNTEAFF

j_call: TRBJ2-7
clone_size: .
v_call: TRBV5-1
d_call: .
cdr3_nt: TGCGCCAGCAGCCGCGGGGGCGGATCCTACGAGCAGTACTTC
cdr3_aa: CASSRGGGSYEQYF

j_call: TRBJ2-3
clone_size: .
v_call: TRBV2
d_call: .
cdr3_nt: TGTGCCAGCAGAGTAGCGGAAGACACAGATACGCAGTATTTT
cdr3_aa: CASRVAEDTDTQYF

j_call: TRBJ1-2
clone_size: .
v_call: TRBV30
d_call: .
cdr3_nt: TGTGCCTGGAGTGTAGGCGGAGTAGACTATGGCTACACCTTC
cdr3_aa: CAWSVGGVDYGYTF

j_call: TRBJ2-1
clone_size: many
v_call: TRBV5-1
d_call: TRBD2
cdr3_nt: TGCGCCAGCAGCCTTAGTAGCGGGGGCTACAATGAGCAGTTCTTC
cdr3_aa: CASSLSSGGYNEQFF

j_call: TRBJ2-7
clone_size: .
v_call: TRBV6-1
d_call: .
cdr3_nt: TGTGCCAGCAGTAGGAACTACGAGCAGTACTTC
cdr3_aa: CASSRNYEQYF

j_call: TRBJ1-4
clone_size: .
v_call: TRBV19
d_call: TRBD1
cdr3_nt: TGTGCCAGTAGGCGGGACAGCCTCGCAACTAATGAAAAACTGTTTTTT
cdr3_aa: CASRRDSLATNEKLFF

j_call: TRBJ2-3
clone_size: .
v_call: TRBV5-4
d_call: TRBD2
cdr3_nt: TGTGCCAGCAGCGCAGGCGGACTAGCGTATACTAGCACAGATACGCAGTATTTT
cdr3_aa: CASSAGGLAYTSTDTQYF

j_call: TRBJ1-3
clone_size: .
v_call: TRBV18
d_call: .
cdr3_nt: TGTGCCAGCTCACCACGCAGGGACCCAAACACCATATATTTT
cdr3_aa: CASSPRRDPNTIYF

j_call: TRBJ2-1
clone_size: .
v_call: TRBV6-5
d_call: .
cdr3_nt: TGTGCCAGCAGTTACTACCGGGAGAGGAATGAGCAGTTCTTC
cdr3_aa: CASSYYRERNEQFF

j_call: TRBJ2-7
clone_size: .
v_call: TRBV6-4
d_call: .
cdr3_nt: TGTGCCAGCCGCAAGTTCGGGTCCTCCTACGAGCAGTACTTC
cdr3_aa: CASRKFGSSYEQYF

j_call: TRBJ1-4
clone_size: .
v_call: TRBV15
d_call: .
cdr3_nt: TGTGCCACCAGCCGAGTCCAGACAACTGAAAAACTGTTTTTT
cdr3_aa: CATSRVQTTEKLFF

j_call: TRBJ2-2
clone_size: .
v_call: TRBV18
d_call: .
cdr3_nt: TGTGCCAGCTCAGTCGGACAGCTTGTCACCGGGGAGCTGTTTTTT
cdr3_aa: CASSVGQLVTGELFF

j_call: TRBJ1-4
clone_size: .
v_call: TRBV7-9
d_call: .
cdr3_nt: TGTGCCAGCAGTCATGACTACCATGAAAAACTGTTTTTT
cdr3_aa: CASSHDYHEKLFF

j_call: TRBJ2-7
clone_size: .
v_call: TRBV28
d_call: .
cdr3_nt: TGTGCCAGCACCCTGCCGGCCACAGGGACTGGCGAGCAGTACTTC
cdr3_aa: CASTLPATGTGEQYF

j_call: TRBJ1-3
clone_size: .
v_call: TRBV4-1
d_call: TRBD1
cdr3_nt: TGCGCCAGCAGCCAAGACGGAGGGGGCTACCGAAACTCTGGAAACACCATATATTTT
cdr3_aa: CASSQDGGGYRNSGNTIYF